This TCR beta chain was captured by sequencing in a study of T cells in Graves' hyperthyroidism and ophthalmopathy. Findings of the study overall: Blood also showed most of the thyroid clonotypes that were expanded above 0.001.

Concerning this clonotype itself: Its antigen is unknown.

Amplification of TCR beta CDR3 regions used RNA as the template. Researchers ran a first-round RT-PCR on the TCR CDR3 using the HTBI primer set. TCRdb re-analysed the multiplex PCR reads in MiXCR, keeping a single row per CDR3 protein. The table has more than 500,000 distinct CDR3 sequences, 15% to 20% seen once. Thyroid ultrasound, orbital computed tomography, clinical symptoms, and serum thyroxine and TRAb underpinned diagnoses. This receptor was obtained from a woman aged 30 to 39 with Graves' ophthalmopathy. Sequencing was done on a sample of blood.

The CDR3 loop is CASIFSGRNRVKYSGANVLTF. The CDR3, as DNA: TGTGCCAGCATTTTTAGCGGGAGGAACAGAGTTAAATACTCTGGGGCCAACGTCCTGACTTTC. This chain uses TRBV28 with TRBJ2-6, with TRBD2 identical over 10 bases. The CDR3 is 21 amino acids. V dropped 7 bases and J dropped 0; count of bases not matched to a gene: 18. Per the germline V gene, CDR1 is MDHEN and CDR2 is SYDVKM.